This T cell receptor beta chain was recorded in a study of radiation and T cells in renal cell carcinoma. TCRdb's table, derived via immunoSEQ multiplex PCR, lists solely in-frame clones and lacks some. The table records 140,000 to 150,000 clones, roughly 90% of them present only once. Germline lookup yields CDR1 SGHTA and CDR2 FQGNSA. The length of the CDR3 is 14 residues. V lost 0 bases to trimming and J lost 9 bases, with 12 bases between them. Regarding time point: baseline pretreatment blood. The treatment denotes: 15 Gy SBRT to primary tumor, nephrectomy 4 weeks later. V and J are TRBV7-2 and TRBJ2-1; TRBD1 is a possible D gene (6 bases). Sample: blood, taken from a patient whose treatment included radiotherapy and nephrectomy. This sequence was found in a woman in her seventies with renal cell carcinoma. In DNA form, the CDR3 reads TGTGCCAGCAGCTTAGCGGGCAGGGGAAGTGAGCAGTTCTTC. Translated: CASSLAGRGSEQFF. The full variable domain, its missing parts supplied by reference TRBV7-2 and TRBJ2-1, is GAGVSQSPSNKVTEKGKDVELRCDPISGHTALYWYRQSLGQGLEFLIYFQGNSAPDKSGLPSDRFSAERTGGSVSTLTIQRTQQEDSAVYLCASSLAGRGSEQFFGPGTRLTVL.